Listed below are T cell receptor beta chains from one sample, sequenced in a study of siplizumab effects on memory and regulatory T cells. Generated by immunoSEQ multiplex PCR, the TCRdb table keeps only in-frame clones and is missing some. Here the sample spans about 94,000 clones, roughly 94% being singletons. Specimen: non-Treg CD4+ T cells sorted from blood. Receptor source: a human donor in good health. Both conserved end residues are part of each CDR3. Fields, in order: clone size, V gene, D gene, J gene, CDR3 DNA, CDR3 protein. A D gene is named only where the DNA matches it firmly. For some rows the clone size is stated as once, few or many, or as a class when expanded; others skip it.

-	TRBV5-1	-	TRBJ1-2	TGCGCCAGCAGCTTAGGCAGGGATGGCTACACCTTC	CASSLGRDGYTF
-	TRBV5-4	-	TRBJ2-3	TGTGCCAGCAGCTTGGGGGCGGCAAGACGCGGAGATACGCAGTATTTT	CASSLGAARRGDTQYF
-	TRBV6-1	-	TRBJ1-5	TGTGCCAGCAGTGAATATGACATTAATAGCAATCAGCCCCAGCATTTT	CASSEYDINSNQPQHF
-	TRBV5-6	TRBD1	TRBJ2-7	TGTGCCAGCAGCTTCCGGGACAGGGGGCCCTACGAGCAGTACTTC	CASSFRDRGPYEQYF
-	TRBV7-3	-	TRBJ2-2	TGTGCCAGCAGCTTAGGCACCGGGGAGCTGTTTTTT	CASSLGTGELFF
-	TRBV4-1	-	TRBJ1-2	TGCGCCAGCAGCCAAGGGGGGGCCAGGCGAAACTATGGCTACACCTTC	CASSQGGARRNYGYTF
-	TRBV28	TRBD2	TRBJ2-7	TGTGCCAGCAGCCCGACTAGCGGGAACACCTACGAGCAGTACTTC	CASSPTSGNTYEQYF
once	TRBV6-5	-	TRBJ1-4	TGTGCCAGCAGCCGGGAAAAACTGTTTTTT	CASSREKLFF
-	TRBV15	TRBD2	TRBJ2-3	TGTGCCACCAGCAGAGGGGGCGGGAGGGCTCAGAAATACACAGATACGCAGTATTTT	CATSRGGGRAQKYTDTQYF
-	TRBV6-1	-	TRBJ1-2	TGTGCCAGCAGTGCAACAGGGACCTATGGCTACACCTTC	CASSATGTYGYTF
-	TRBV27	-	TRBJ1-1	TGTGCCAGCAGCCGATCGGGGGGCGCCGGTGAAGCTTTCTTT	CASSRSGGAGEAFF
-	TRBV15	-	TRBJ1-2	TGTGCCACCAGCAGAGCGAGAGCCTACACCTTC	CATSRARAYTF
-	TRBV30	TRBD1	TRBJ1-5	TGTGCCTGGAGTTCGGGGGGACAGTACAATCAGCCCCAGCATTTT	CAWSSGGQYNQPQHF
-	TRBV7-6	TRBD1	TRBJ1-1	TGTGCCAGCAGCTTTGGCAGGGGGCAAACTGAAGCTTTCTTT	CASSFGRGQTEAFF
-	TRBV6-4	TRBD1	TRBJ2-7	TGTGCCAATTTAGTGGGGAGAGGACAGGGGGCGTTGTACGAGCAGTACTTC	CANLVGRGQGALYEQYF
-	TRBV5-1	-	TRBJ2-4	TGCGCCAGCAGCTTGGCAGAGAAAAACATTCAGTACTTC	CASSLAEKNIQYF
-	TRBV6-5	-	TRBJ2-7	TGTGCCAGCAGTTCCTACTACGAGCAGTACTTC	CASSSYYEQYF
-	TRBV19	-	TRBJ2-7	TGTGCCAGTAGTACGACCGGACGCAACGAGCAGTACTTC	CASSTTGRNEQYF
-	TRBV19	TRBD1	TRBJ2-5	TGTGCCAGTATGACGGGACAGGGAGAGACCCAGTACTTC	CASMTGQGETQYF
-	TRBV30	-	TRBJ2-1	TGTGCCTGGAGGAGGTCCGGGATCCATGAGCAGTTCTTC	CAWRRSGIHEQFF
once	TRBV5-1	-	TRBJ2-1	TGCGCCAGCAGTTCCCCCGGAAGCTCCTACAATGAGCAGTTCTTC	CASSSPGSSYNEQFF
-	TRBV7-9	-	TRBJ2-3	TGTGCCAGCAGCTTAGAAGGGGGTAACACAGATACGCAGTATTTT	CASSLEGGNTDTQYF
-	TRBV10-2	TRBD1	TRBJ2-1	TGCGCCAGCAGCCGACAGGGGTCCCACAATGAGCAGTTCTTC	CASSRQGSHNEQFF
-	TRBV5-1	-	TRBJ2-1	TGCGCCAGCAGCTTGAGGTTCACGGTTCTCAGGGGCAATGAGCAGTTCTTC	CASSLRFTVLRGNEQFF
-	TRBV11-1	TRBD1	TRBJ2-7	TGTGCCAGCAGCTTCAGTGGCGTGGGGACAGGGGTATACGAGCAGTACTTC	CASSFSGVGTGVYEQYF
-	TRBV7-9	-	TRBJ1-2	TGTGCCAGCAGCCCCCTTGCCGGGCAGGGGAATGGCTACACCTTC	CASSPLAGQGNGYTF
-	TRBV5-6	-	TRBJ2-3	TGTGCCAGCAGCTCAGGGGGGATAAGATTCACAGATACGCAGTATTTT	CASSSGGIRFTDTQYF
-	TRBV6-1	-	TRBJ2-7	TGTGCCAGCATGACTCAGGGGTCGAGTCCCTACGAGCAGTACTTC	CASMTQGSSPYEQYF